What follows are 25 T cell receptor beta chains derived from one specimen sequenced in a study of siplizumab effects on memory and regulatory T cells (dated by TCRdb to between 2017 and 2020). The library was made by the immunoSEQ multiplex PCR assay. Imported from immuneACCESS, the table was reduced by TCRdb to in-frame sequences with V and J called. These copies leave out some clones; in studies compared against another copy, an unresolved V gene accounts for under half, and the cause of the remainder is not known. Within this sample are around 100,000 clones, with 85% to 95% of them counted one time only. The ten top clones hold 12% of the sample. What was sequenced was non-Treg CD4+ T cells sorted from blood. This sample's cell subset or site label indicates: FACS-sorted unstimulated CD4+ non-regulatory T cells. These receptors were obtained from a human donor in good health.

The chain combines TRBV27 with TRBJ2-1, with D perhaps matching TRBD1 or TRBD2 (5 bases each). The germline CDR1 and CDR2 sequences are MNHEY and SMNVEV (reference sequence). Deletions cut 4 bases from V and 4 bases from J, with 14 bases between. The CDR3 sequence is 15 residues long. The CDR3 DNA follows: TGTGCCAGCAGTTACGAGGGACCGGCATACAATGAGCAGTTCTTC. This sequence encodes CASSYEGPAYNEQFF.

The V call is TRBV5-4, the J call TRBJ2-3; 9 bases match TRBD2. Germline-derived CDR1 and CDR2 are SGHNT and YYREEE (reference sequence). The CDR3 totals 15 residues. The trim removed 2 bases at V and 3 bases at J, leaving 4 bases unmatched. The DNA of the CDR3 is TGTGCCAGCAGCTTCGACGCGGGAGGGACAGATACGCAGTATTTT. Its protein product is CASSFDAGGTDTQYF.

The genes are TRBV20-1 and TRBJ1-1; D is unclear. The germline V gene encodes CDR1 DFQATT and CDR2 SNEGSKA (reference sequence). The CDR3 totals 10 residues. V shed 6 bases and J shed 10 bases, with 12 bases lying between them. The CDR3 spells CSAVGWRAFF. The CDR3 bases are TGCAGTGCAGTAGGTTGGAGAGCTTTCTTT.

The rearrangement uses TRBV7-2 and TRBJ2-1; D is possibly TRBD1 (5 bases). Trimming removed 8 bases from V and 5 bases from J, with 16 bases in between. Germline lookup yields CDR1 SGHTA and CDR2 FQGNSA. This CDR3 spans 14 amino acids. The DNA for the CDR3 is TGTGCCAGCTCCAGGGCAGGACCAGACAATGAGCAGTTCTTC. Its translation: CASSRAGPDNEQFF.

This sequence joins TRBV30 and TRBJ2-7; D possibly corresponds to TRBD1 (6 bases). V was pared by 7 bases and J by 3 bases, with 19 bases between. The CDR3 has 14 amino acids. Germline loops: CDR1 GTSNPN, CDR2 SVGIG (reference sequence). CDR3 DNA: TGTGCCTACGGACCGAGCCTGACAGGCTACGAGCAGTACTTC. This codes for CAYGPSLTGYEQYF.

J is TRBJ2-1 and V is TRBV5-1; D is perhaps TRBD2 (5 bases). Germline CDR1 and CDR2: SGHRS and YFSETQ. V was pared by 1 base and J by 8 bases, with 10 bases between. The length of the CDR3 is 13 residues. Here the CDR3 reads CASSLTSGYEQFF. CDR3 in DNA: TGCGCCAGCAGCTTGACTAGTGGGTATGAGCAGTTCTTC.

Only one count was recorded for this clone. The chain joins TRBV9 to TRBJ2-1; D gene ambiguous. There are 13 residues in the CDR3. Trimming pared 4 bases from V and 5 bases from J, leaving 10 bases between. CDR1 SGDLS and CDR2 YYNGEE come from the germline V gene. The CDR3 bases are TGTGCCAGCAGCCCGGGCCCGGACAATGAGCAGTTCTTC. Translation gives CASSPGPDNEQFF.

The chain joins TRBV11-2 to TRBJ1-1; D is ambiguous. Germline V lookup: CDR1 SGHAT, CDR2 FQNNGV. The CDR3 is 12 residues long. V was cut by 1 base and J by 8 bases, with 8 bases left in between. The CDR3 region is CASSLVQTEAFF. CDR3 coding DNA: TGTGCCAGCAGCTTAGTACAGACCGAAGCTTTCTTT.

CDR3 loop: CASSIGSGLGFYGYTF. CDR3 DNA: TGTGCCAGTAGTATAGGTTCAGGCCTTGGATTCTATGGCTACACCTTC. The V gene is TRBV19, the J gene TRBJ1-2; D is undetermined. The V end was cut by 1 base, the J end by 4 bases, with 16 bases between. The CDR3 totals 16 residues. Germline values: CDR1 LNHDA, CDR2 SQIVND (reference sequence).

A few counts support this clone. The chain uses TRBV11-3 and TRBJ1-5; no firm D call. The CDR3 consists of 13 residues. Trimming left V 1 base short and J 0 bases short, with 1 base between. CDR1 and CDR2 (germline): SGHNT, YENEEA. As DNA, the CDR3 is TGTGCCAGCAGCTTAGCTAGCAATCAGCCCCAGCATTTT. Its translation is CASSLASNQPQHF.

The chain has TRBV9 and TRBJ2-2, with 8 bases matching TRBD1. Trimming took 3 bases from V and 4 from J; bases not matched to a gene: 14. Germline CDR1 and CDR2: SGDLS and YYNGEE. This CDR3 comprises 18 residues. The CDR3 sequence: CASSANQGQERFTGELFF. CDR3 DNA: TGTGCCAGCAGCGCGAACCAGGGACAGGAACGTTTCACCGGGGAGCTGTTTTTT.

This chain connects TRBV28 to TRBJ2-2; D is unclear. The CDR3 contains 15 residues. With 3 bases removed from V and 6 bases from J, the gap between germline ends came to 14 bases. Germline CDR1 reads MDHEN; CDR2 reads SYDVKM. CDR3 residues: CASSLGSNFPGELFF. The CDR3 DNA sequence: TGTGCCAGCAGTTTGGGCAGTAATTTCCCCGGGGAGCTGTTTTTT.

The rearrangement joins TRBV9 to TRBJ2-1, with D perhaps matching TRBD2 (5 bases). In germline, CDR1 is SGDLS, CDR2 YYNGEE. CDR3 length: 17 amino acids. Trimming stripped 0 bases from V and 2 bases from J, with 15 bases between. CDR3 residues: CASSVGALQRTYNEQFF. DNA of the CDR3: TGTGCCAGCAGCGTAGGAGCCCTCCAGCGGACCTACAATGAGCAGTTCTTC.

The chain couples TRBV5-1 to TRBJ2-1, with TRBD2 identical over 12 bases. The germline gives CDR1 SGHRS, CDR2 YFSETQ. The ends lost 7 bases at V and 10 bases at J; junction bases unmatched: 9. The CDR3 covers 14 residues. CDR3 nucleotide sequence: TGCGCCAGCGGTGGCCTAGCGGGAGGGGGCGAGCAGTTCTTC. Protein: CASGGLAGGGEQFF.

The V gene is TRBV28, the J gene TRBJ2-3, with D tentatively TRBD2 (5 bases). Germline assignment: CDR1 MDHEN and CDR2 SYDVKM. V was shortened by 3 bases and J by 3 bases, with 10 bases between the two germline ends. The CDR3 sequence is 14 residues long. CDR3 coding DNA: TGTGCCAGCAGTTTTGATGGGGAGACAGATACGCAGTATTTT. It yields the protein CASSFDGETDTQYF. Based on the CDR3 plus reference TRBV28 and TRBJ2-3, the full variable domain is DVKVTQSSRYLVKRTGEKVFLECVQDMDHENMFWYRQDPGLGLRLIYFSYDVKMKEKGDIPEGYSVSREKKERFSLILESASTNQTSMYLCASSFDGETDTQYFGPGTRLTVL.

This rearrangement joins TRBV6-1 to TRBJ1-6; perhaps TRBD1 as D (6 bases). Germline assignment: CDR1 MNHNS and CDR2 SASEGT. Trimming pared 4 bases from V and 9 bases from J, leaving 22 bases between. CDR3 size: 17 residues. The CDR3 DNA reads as TGTGCCAGCAGTGGCGGAACAGGGAAAAGCTCATCTTCACCCCTCCACTTT. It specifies CASSGGTGKSSSSPLHF.

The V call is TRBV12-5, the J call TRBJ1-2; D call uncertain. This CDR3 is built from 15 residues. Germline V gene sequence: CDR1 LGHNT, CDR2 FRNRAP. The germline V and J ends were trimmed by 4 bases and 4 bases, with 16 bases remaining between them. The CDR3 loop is CASGSSGGEPYGYTF. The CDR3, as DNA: TGTGCTAGTGGTTCCTCCGGTGGGGAACCCTATGGCTACACCTTC.

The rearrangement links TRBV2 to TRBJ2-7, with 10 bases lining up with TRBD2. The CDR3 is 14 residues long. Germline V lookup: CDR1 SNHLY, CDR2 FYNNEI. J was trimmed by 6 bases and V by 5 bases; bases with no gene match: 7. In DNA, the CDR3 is TGTGCCAGCAGTCAGACTAGCGGGTTTGGCGAGCAGTACTTC. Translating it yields CASSQTSGFGEQYF. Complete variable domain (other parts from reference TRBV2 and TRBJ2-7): EPEVTQTPSHQVTQMGQEVILRCVPISNHLYFYWYRQILGQKVEFLVSFYNNEISEKSEIFDDQFSVERPDGSNFTLKIRSTKLEDSAMYFCASSQTSGFGEQYFGPGTRLTVT.

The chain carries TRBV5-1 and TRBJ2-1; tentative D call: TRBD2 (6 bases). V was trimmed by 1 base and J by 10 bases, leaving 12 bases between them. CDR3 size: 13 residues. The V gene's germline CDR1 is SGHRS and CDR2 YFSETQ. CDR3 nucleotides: TGCGCCAGCAGCTTGTCTTTCGGGGGAGAGCAGTTCTTC. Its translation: CASSLSFGGEQFF.

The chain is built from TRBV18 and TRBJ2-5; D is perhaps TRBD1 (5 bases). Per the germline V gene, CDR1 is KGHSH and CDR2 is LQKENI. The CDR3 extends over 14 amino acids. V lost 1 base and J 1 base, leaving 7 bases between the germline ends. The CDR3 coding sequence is TGTGCCAGCTCACCACTGCAGGGCCAAGAGACCCAGTACTTC. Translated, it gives CASSPLQGQETQYF. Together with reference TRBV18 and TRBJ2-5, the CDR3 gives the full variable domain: NAGVMQNPRHLVRRRGQEARLRCSPMKGHSHVYWYRQLPEEGLKFMVYLQKENIIDESGMPKERFSAEFPKEGPSILRIQQVVRGDSAAYFCASSPLQGQETQYFGPGTRLLVL.

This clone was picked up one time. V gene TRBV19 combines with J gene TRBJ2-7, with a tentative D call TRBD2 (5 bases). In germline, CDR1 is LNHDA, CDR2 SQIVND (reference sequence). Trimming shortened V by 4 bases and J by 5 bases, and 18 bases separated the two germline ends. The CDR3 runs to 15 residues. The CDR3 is CASSRGPHPLHEQYF. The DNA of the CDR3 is TGTGCCAGTAGTAGAGGGCCCCATCCCCTTCACGAGCAGTACTTC.

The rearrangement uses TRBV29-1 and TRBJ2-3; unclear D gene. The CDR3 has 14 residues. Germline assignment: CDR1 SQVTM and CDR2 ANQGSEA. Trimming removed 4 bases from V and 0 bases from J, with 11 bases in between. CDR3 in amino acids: CSVASVTSTDTQYF. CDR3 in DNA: TGCAGCGTTGCCTCCGTAACCAGCACAGATACGCAGTATTTT.

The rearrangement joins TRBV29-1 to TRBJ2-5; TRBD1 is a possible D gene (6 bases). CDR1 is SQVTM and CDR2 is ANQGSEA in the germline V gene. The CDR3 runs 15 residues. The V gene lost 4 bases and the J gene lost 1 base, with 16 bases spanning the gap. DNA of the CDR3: TGCAGCGTTGCAGGTTCGGTGGGGGCCCAAGAGACCCAGTACTTC. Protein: CSVAGSVGAQETQYF.

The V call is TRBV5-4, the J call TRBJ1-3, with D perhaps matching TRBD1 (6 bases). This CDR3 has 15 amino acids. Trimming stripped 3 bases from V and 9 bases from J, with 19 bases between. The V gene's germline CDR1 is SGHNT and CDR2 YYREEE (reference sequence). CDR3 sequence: CASSSQQGRAGTIYF. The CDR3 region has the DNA TGTGCCAGCAGCTCCCAACAGGGAAGGGCCGGCACCATATATTTT.

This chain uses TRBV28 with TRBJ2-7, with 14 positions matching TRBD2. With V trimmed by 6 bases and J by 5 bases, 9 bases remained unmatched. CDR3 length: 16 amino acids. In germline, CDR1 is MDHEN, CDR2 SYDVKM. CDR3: CASRPDGTSGRNEQYF. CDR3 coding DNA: TGTGCCAGCAGACCCGATGGGACTAGCGGGAGAAACGAGCAGTACTTC.